A selection of T cell receptor beta chains follows, all from one sample in a study of blood T cells in healthy people across ages. In TCRdb, the 5' RACE reads were re-called with MiXCR into one record per CDR3 protein. The sample lists 1.5 million to 2 million distinct CDR3 sequences, under 30% seen once, with 7.7% in the top ten. Sequenced: blood. The origin of the receptors is a woman in her twenties or thirties in good health. CDR3s include the opening cysteine and the closing phenylalanine or tryptophan. The D gene is left open where the match is weak. Clone size is shown for a subset of rows, as once, few, many or a class of expanded clone.

V gene,D gene,clone size,J gene,CDR3 DNA,CDR3 protein
TRBV3-1,TRBD2,.,TRBJ2-1,TGTGCCAGCAGCCATCCTAGCGGGCCATGGCAGTTCTTC,CASSHPSGPWQFF
TRBV5-1,TRBD2,.,TRBJ2-7,TGCGCCAGCAGCGGCGGGGGGGCTGGTGAGGCCCAGTACTTC,CASSGGGAGEAQYF
TRBV6-5,.,.,TRBJ2-1,TGTGCCAGCAGCTACTCGAGGTTTCGTAAGCGAGAGCAGTTCTTC,CASSYSRFRKREQFF
TRBV4-1,TRBD1,few,TRBJ1-5,TGCGCCAGCAGCCCTCGGACAGGGGACGATCAGCCCCAGCATTTT,CASSPRTGDDQPQHF
TRBV29-1,.,.,TRBJ2-2,TGCAGCGTTCTGTACCCGGCCGGGGAGCTGTTTTTT,CSVLYPAGELFF
TRBV6-2/TRBV6-3,.,.,TRBJ1-1,TGTGCCAGCAGTCCCTGGGACAACGCGGGGAACACTGAAGCTTTCTTT,CASSPWDNAGNTEAFF
TRBV20-1,.,few,TRBJ2-1,TGCAGTGCTAGTGTGTCAGGCTTAGCCAATGAGCAGTTCTTC,CSASVSGLANEQFF
TRBV6-6,.,.,TRBJ1-1,TGTGCCAGCAGTTATGTTGAGGTGAACACTGAAGCTTTCTTT,CASSYVEVNTEAFF
TRBV9,TRBD2,.,TRBJ2-5,TGTGCCAGCAGCGTAGAGTCTAGCGGGGGACAAGAGACCCGGTACTTC,CASSVESSGGQETRYF
TRBV9,.,few,TRBJ2-7,TGTGCCAGCAGCCCCGAGGCCTCTGGGTACGAGCAGTACTTC,CASSPEASGYEQYF
TRBV5-1,.,few,TRBJ2-3,TGCGCCAGCAGCTTGGAGGCAGCGGCAGATACGCAGTATTTT,CASSLEAAADTQYF
TRBV12-3/TRBV12-4,TRBD2,once,TRBJ2-1,TGTGCCGGCAGTTTACGAGATAGCGGGACCTACAATGAGCAGTTCTTC,CAGSLRDSGTYNEQFF
TRBV12-3/TRBV12-4,.,once,TRBJ2-3,TGTGCCAGCAGCTCCAATAGCGGAGTGACCACAGATACGCAATATTTT,CASSSNSGVTTDTQYF
TRBV6-5,TRBD1,.,TRBJ1-1,TGTGCCAGCAGTTTCCCGGGACAGGGGGCGGGGAACACTGAAGCTTTCTTT,CASSFPGQGAGNTEAFF
TRBV24-1,.,few,TRBJ2-6,TGTGCCACCAGTGACCCGCTCTCTGGGGCCAACGTCCTGACTTTC,CATSDPLSGANVLTF
TRBV9,.,.,TRBJ2-4,TGTGCCAGCACCCTAACCGGTGATGGAAACATTCAGTACTTC,CASTLTGDGNIQYF
TRBV5-1,.,few,TRBJ2-7,TGCGCCAGCAGCTTCGGGGGCAGCAACTACGAGCAGTACTTC,CASSFGGSNYEQYF
TRBV13,.,.,TRBJ1-2,TGTGCCAGCAGCTCGGGACCGCTTGGCTACACCTTC,CASSSGPLGYTF
TRBV12-3/TRBV12-4,.,many,TRBJ2-6,TGTGCCAGCAGCTTAGCGGGCAGGGGCTCTGGGGCCAACGTCCTGACTTTC,CASSLAGRGSGANVLTF
TRBV14,.,.,TRBJ1-1,TGTGCCAGCAGCCCAGGCAAGGGCACTGAAGCTTTCTTT,CASSPGKGTEAFF
TRBV5-1,.,.,TRBJ2-2,TGCGCCAGCCGCCGCCGCGAAAACACCGGGGAGCTGTTTTTT,CASRRRENTGELFF
TRBV15,.,many,TRBJ1-6,TGTGCCACCAGCAGTCAGGTCGATAATTCACCCCTCCACTTT,CATSSQVDNSPLHF
TRBV20-1,TRBD1,.,TRBJ2-3,TGCAGTGCGCCACAGGGGGACAACACAGATACGCAGTATTTT,CSAPQGDNTDTQYF
TRBV20-1,TRBD2,once,TRBJ2-7,TGCGGTGCTAGAGATTTTCGGGCTAGCGGTATCTACAATGAGCAGTACTTC,CGARDFRASGIYNEQYF